The 20 T cell receptor beta chains below come from one sample, sequenced in a study of shared clonotypes between healthy human individuals. Naivety among CD8 cells was defined by CD45RO negativity and positive CCR7 selection, thereby excluding terminally differentiated effector memory CD45RA+ cells. Sequencing was performed with immunoSEQ multiplex PCR; in TCRdb, only in-frame clones are kept and a portion is missing. This repertoire shows hundreds of thousands of clones, approximately 96% found once; its top ten account for approximately 0.11%. The sequenced material came from naive CD8+ T cells sorted from blood. The receptors stem from a woman aged 25 to 39 in good health.

This chain uses TRBV7-9 with TRBJ2-7; D gene uncertain. Germline loops: CDR1 SEHNR, CDR2 FQNEAQ (reference sequence). This CDR3 has 13 amino acids. The V end lost 2 bases, the J end lost 4 bases, and 9 bases lay between the germline ends. The CDR3 spells CASSLLGFYEQYF. In DNA, the CDR3 is TGTGCCAGCAGCTTACTAGGGTTTTACGAGCAGTACTTC.

The CDR3 DNA follows: TGCAGCGTGGAGACGGGACAGGTGAACACTGAAGCTTTCTTT. Residues: CSVETGQVNTEAFF. The chain combines TRBV29-1 with TRBJ1-1; 8 bases match TRBD1. Germline V gives CDR1 SQVTM, CDR2 ANQGSEA. Losses at the gene ends were 6 bases for V and 0 bases for J; bases not matched to a gene: 6. This CDR3 region has 14 residues.

With respect to this clone: The same CDR3 can be traced to other DNA sequences in this sample. CDR3 in DNA: TGTGCCAGCAGTTTCCCGAATCAGCCCCAGCATTTT. Its translation is CASSFPNQPQHF. V and J are TRBV28 and TRBJ1-5, with D uncertain. From germline, CDR1 is MDHEN and CDR2 SYDVKM. The CDR3 consists of 12 residues. V lost 3 bases and J 4 bases, leaving 4 bases between the germline ends.

V and J are TRBV25-1 and TRBJ1-2; possibly TRBD1 for D (5 bases). The CDR3 length is 14 residues. Germline V gene sequence: CDR1 MGHDK, CDR2 SYGVNS. Trimming took 1 base from V and 2 from J, leaving 8 bases between them. The CDR3 here is CASSESGPNYGYTF. CDR3 bases: TGTGCCAGCAGTGAATCAGGGCCAAACTATGGCTACACCTTC.

The V gene is TRBV11-2, the J gene TRBJ1-3, with D possibly matching TRBD1 (5 bases). The germline V gene has CDR1 SGHAT and CDR2 FQNNGV. There are 15 residues in the CDR3. The germline V and J ends were trimmed by 0 bases and 3 bases, with 9 bases remaining between them. The CDR3 here is CASSLDLGDGNTIYF. As DNA, the CDR3 is TGTGCCAGCAGCTTAGATCTGGGGGATGGAAACACCATATATTTT.

The chain joins TRBV5-1 to TRBJ1-1; perhaps TRBD1 as D (6 bases). The CDR3 loop spans 13 amino acids. The ends were cut back, 0 bases at V and 11 bases at J, with 14 bases in the middle. The germline V gene has CDR1 SGHRS and CDR2 YFSETQ. CDR3 sequence reads: CASSLDQGSGAFF. CDR3 nucleotides: TGCGCCAGCAGCTTGGATCAGGGGAGTGGGGCTTTCTTT.

About this clone itself: Other DNA variants within this sample encode the same CDR3. The V gene is TRBV4-1, the J gene TRBJ2-1; D gene unclear. The CDR3 loop spans 12 amino acids. In germline, CDR1 is MGHRA, CDR2 YSYEKL. Trimming left V 2 bases short and J 4 bases short, with 3 bases between. CDR3 residues: CASSQRYNEQFF. In DNA form, the CDR3 reads TGCGCCAGCAGCCAAAGGTACAATGAGCAGTTCTTC.

This clone has a single count. The chain couples TRBV11-1 to TRBJ2-1, with D uncertain. The CDR3 contains 13 residues. Per the germline V gene, CDR1 is SGHAT and CDR2 is FQDESV (reference sequence). V was trimmed by 3 bases and J by 0 bases, leaving 3 bases between them. In DNA, the CDR3 is TGTGCCAGCAGCTTTTACTCCTACAATGAGCAGTTCTTC. This codes for CASSFYSYNEQFF.

This chain uses TRBV27 with TRBJ2-2; TRBD2 matches 7 bases. This CDR3 has 17 residues. After removal of 5 bases from V and 7 bases from J, the junction contained 16 bases not matched to a gene. The germline V gene has CDR1 MNHEY and CDR2 SMNVEV (reference sequence). The CDR3 DNA reads TGTGCCAGCAGTCCATTCGGTGGGCGGGAGAGGAGCGGGGAGCTGTTTTTT. As protein: CASSPFGGRERSGELFF.

V gene TRBV27 combines with J gene TRBJ2-7; maybe TRBD2 (5 bases). The CDR3 spans 14 residues. V dropped 2 bases and J dropped 5 bases, with 13 bases sitting between them. Germline loops: CDR1 MNHEY, CDR2 SMNVEV (reference sequence). CDR3: CASSLSGSAHEQYF. The CDR3 bases are TGTGCCAGCAGTTTAAGTGGGAGCGCCCACGAGCAGTACTTC.

This chain connects TRBV6-4 to TRBJ2-3; 9 nucleotides line up with TRBD1. In germline, CDR1 is MRHNA, CDR2 SNTAGT. This CDR3 is built from 14 residues. The V segment lost 6 bases and the J segment 6 bases; nucleotides outside the gene matches: 7. Here the CDR3 DNA reads TGTGCCAGCAGCCCGGGACAGGGTTGGGATACGCAGTATTTT. It translates to CASSPGQGWDTQYF.

The chain links TRBV29-1 to TRBJ1-2, with D tentatively TRBD1 (5 bases). The CDR3 sequence is 15 residues long. Germline values: CDR1 SQVTM, CDR2 ANQGSEA. Trimming stripped 7 bases from V and 2 bases from J, with 20 bases between. The CDR3 reads CSAEGRQGPNYGYTF. The CDR3 DNA reads as TGCAGCGCCGAGGGGAGGCAGGGACCCAACTATGGCTACACCTTC.

As to this clone: This specimen includes other DNA sequences encoding the same CDR3. The genes are TRBV5-4 and TRBJ2-1; 9 bases are shared with TRBD1. From germline, CDR1 is SGHNT and CDR2 YYREEE (reference sequence). Germline trimming cut 4 bases from V and 0 bases from J; bases unmatched to any gene: 5. This CDR3 contains 16 residues. For the CDR3, the DNA is TGTGCCAGCAGCCCAGGGACAGGGAGCTCCTACAATGAGCAGTTCTTC. As protein: CASSPGTGSSYNEQFF.

This clone was seen once. The rearrangement joins TRBV19 to TRBJ2-5; 7 bases fit TRBD1. The J call is in doubt because the DNA end fits TRBJ2-7 better. Germline CDR1 and CDR2: LNHDA and SQIVND (reference sequence). The CDR3 is made up of 14 amino acids. CDR3 nucleotide sequence: TGTGCCAGTAGTATCGGGACAGAAGTCTACGAGCAGTACTTC. Translating gives CASSIGTEVYEQYF.

The chain joins TRBV29-1 to TRBJ2-7, with 13 bases identical to TRBD2. Germline trimming cut 7 bases from V and 4 bases from J; bases unmatched to any gene: 10. CDR3 length equals 15 residues. In germline, CDR1 is SQVTM, CDR2 ANQGSEA. CDR3 bases: TGCAGCGGCGCTGATGGACTAGCGGGAGAATACGAGCAGTACTTC. The encoded protein is CSGADGLAGEYEQYF.

V is TRBV11-3 and J is TRBJ2-1; 8 nucleotides match TRBD1. Per the germline V gene, CDR1 is SGHNT and CDR2 is YENEEA. The V gene end was trimmed by 0 bases and the J gene end by 7 bases; junction bases not matched to a gene: 8. CDR3 length: 16 amino acids. DNA for the CDR3: TGTGCCAGCAGCTTAGATCCGGGACAGGCCCGAAATGAGCAGTTCTTC. Protein sequence: CASSLDPGQARNEQFF.

This chain uses TRBV19 with TRBJ1-1; 9 bases are shared with TRBD1. Germline V gives CDR1 LNHDA, CDR2 SQIVND (reference sequence). Losses at the gene ends were 1 base for V and 7 bases for J; bases not matched to a gene: 4. CDR3 length equals 14 residues. Here the CDR3 reads CASSIATGGGEAFF. Here the CDR3 DNA reads TGTGCCAGTAGTATAGCTACAGGGGGCGGTGAAGCTTTCTTT.

The chain employs TRBV9 and TRBJ1-1; maybe TRBD1 (5 bases). This CDR3 contains 15 residues. V lost 0 bases, J lost 0 bases, and 9 bases lay in between. The germline V gene has CDR1 SGDLS and CDR2 YYNGEE. The CDR3 nucleotides are TGTGCCAGCAGCGTAGAGAAACAGGTGAACACTGAAGCTTTCTTT. It is translated as CASSVEKQVNTEAFF.

Notes on this clone: The identical CDR3 is also encoded by other nucleotide sequences in the sample. The rearrangement uses TRBV5-1 and TRBJ2-7; TRBD2 aligns across 13 bases. Germline V gives CDR1 SGHRS, CDR2 YFSETQ. This CDR3 comprises 15 residues. J lost 3 bases, V lost 0 bases, and 0 bases had no gene match. The CDR3 region has the DNA TGCGCCAGCAGCTTGGGGACTAGCGGGAGCTACGAGCAGTACTTC. Its translation: CASSLGTSGSYEQYF.

The rearrangement uses TRBV11-2 and TRBJ1-2, with TRBD1 as a possible D gene (5 bases). Per germline, CDR1 SGHAT and CDR2 FQNNGV. This CDR3 has 14 amino acids. V was pared by 5 bases and J by 4 bases, with 14 bases between. The CDR3 coding sequence is TGTGCCAGCAGCCCACCGGGGGAGGTCTATGGCTACACCTTC. Translating gives CASSPPGEVYGYTF.